Below, 27 T cell receptor beta chains from the same sample are listed, as sequenced in a study of T-cell reconstitution after alpha-beta-depleted transplantation in children. The authors prepared the TCRbeta library with unique molecular identifiers. TCRdb used MiXCR to reprocess the PCR reads, holding one entry per CDR3 protein. The table records about 580,000 distinct CDR3 sequences, around 27% of them present only once. This sample comprised PBMCs, obtained before TCRalphabeta/CD19-depleted stem cell transplant. The receptor source for this set is a boy under two years old with Wiskott-Aldrich syndrome, due to receive a stem cell transplant.

This clonotype was detected only a few times. The gene calls are TRBV10-3 and TRBJ1-5, with a possible D match to TRBD1 (5 bases). Between the trimmed V and J ends, which lost 0 bases and 0 bases, there was a span of 15 bases. In germline, CDR1 is ENHRY, CDR2 SYGVKD. This CDR3 contains 18 residues. CDR3 DNA: TGTGCCATCAGTGAGTCGGTGCCGGGACCGAATAGCAATCAGCCCCAGCATTTT. It yields the protein CAISESVPGPNSNQPQHF.

The CDR3 coding sequence is TGTGCCAGCACACCGGGCTGGTATGAGCAGTTCTTC. This codes for CASTPGWYEQFF. The chain carries TRBV12-3 or TRBV12-4 and TRBJ2-1; D call uncertain. V was clipped by 7 bases and J by 8 bases, with 12 bases between them. The CDR3 runs 12 residues.

This clonotype appeared a single time. The gene calls are TRBV4-2 and TRBJ2-3; 7 positions agree with TRBD2. CDR3 length: 15 amino acids. The V gene's germline CDR1 is LGHNA and CDR2 YNFKEQ. The V gene end was trimmed by 0 bases and the J gene end by 6 bases; junction bases not matched to a gene: 6. The CDR3 DNA reads TGTGCCAGCAGCCAAGATGGTACTAGCGCCGATACGCAGTATTTT. Its translation is CASSQDGTSADTQYF.

This chain links TRBV12-3 or TRBV12-4 with TRBJ2-1; the D is unclear. Trimming pared 3 bases from V and 4 bases from J, leaving 13 bases between. This CDR3 has 15 residues. DNA for the CDR3: TGTGCCAGCAGTTTGGAACGGGTCCGATACAATGAGCAGTTCTTC. This sequence encodes CASSLERVRYNEQFF.

The V gene is TRBV9, the J gene TRBJ2-3; no firm D call. Trimming stripped 1 base from V and 3 bases from J, with 9 bases between. Germline V CDR1 and CDR2: SGDLS, YYNGEE. CDR3 size: 14 residues. CDR3 region: CASSVSPRTDTQYF. CDR3 bases: TGTGCCAGCAGCGTATCGCCTAGAACAGATACGCAGTATTTT.

The sample holds a few counts of this clonotype. This chain links TRBV12-3 or TRBV12-4 with TRBJ1-5; D gene ambiguous. V was clipped by 0 bases and J by 3 bases, with 9 bases between them. The CDR3 loop spans 15 amino acids. CDR3: CASSLAGRLNQPQHF. The DNA for the CDR3 is TGTGCCAGCAGTTTAGCAGGCCGGCTCAATCAGCCCCAGCATTTT.

The gene calls are TRBV7-2 and TRBJ2-1, with D maybe TRBD1 (5 bases). Per the germline V gene, CDR1 is SGHTA and CDR2 is FQGNSA. The CDR3 is 14 amino acids. V was shortened by 5 bases and J by 8 bases, with 16 bases between the two germline ends. Written as DNA, the CDR3 is TGTGCCAGCAGCGAACAGACAGCAAACGATGAGCAGTTCTTC. This codes for CASSEQTANDEQFF.

The rearrangement uses TRBV12-3 or TRBV12-4 and TRBJ2-2; D possibly corresponds to TRBD1 (6 bases). V dropped 5 bases and J dropped 6 bases, with 19 bases sitting between them. The CDR3 extends over 16 amino acids. Here the CDR3 DNA reads TGTGCCAGCAGTCCCAGACCTATCAGGGGTTCCGGGGAGCTGTTTTTT. This sequence encodes CASSPRPIRGSGELFF.

The chain couples TRBV6-2 or TRBV6-3 to TRBJ2-3, with 9 bases that match TRBD2. Looked up from germline, CDR1 is MNHEY and CDR2 is SVGEGT. The CDR3 length is 21 residues. The J segment lost 1 base and the V segment lost 2 bases, leaving 19 bases of the junction unmatched. CDR3 nucleotide sequence: TGTGCCAGCAGTTACCCGGCGGCTAGCGGGATTACCTACGTAGGCACAGATACGCAGTATTTT. Translated: CASSYPAASGITYVGTDTQYF.

CDR3 nucleotide sequence: TGTGCCACCAGCAGAGCCTTGAGGGGGAATGAGCAGTTCTTC. As protein: CATSRALRGNEQFF. The gene calls are TRBV15 and TRBJ2-1; D is possibly TRBD1 (6 bases). Trimming took off 1 base at V and 7 bases at J, with 11 bases between the two ends. Germline V CDR1 and CDR2: LNHNV, YYDKDF (reference sequence). The CDR3 covers 14 residues.

This clonotype was detected a few times. The chain is built from TRBV5-1 and TRBJ2-3; the match to TRBD2 covers 9 bases. Germline loops: CDR1 SGHRS, CDR2 YFSETQ. The CDR3 totals 15 residues. V lost 7 bases to trimming and J lost 3 bases; unmatched junction nucleotides: 9. The chain's CDR3 is CASRREGRVTDTQYF. The DNA for the CDR3 is TGCGCCAGCCGGCGGGAGGGCCGTGTAACAGATACGCAGTATTTT.

The chain couples TRBV20-1 to TRBJ2-7; D not certain. The CDR3 has 12 residues. The germline V gene encodes CDR1 DFQATT and CDR2 SNEGSKA (reference sequence). V was trimmed by 0 bases and J by 7 bases, leaving 10 bases between them. In DNA form, the CDR3 reads TGCAGTGCTAGAGAACGTGGCCCTGAGCAGTACTTC. Residues: CSARERGPEQYF.

The chain joins TRBV12-3 or TRBV12-4 to TRBJ1-1; D is perhaps TRBD1 (6 bases). The germline V and J ends were trimmed by 6 bases and 0 bases, with 14 bases remaining between them. This CDR3 is 15 amino acids long. CDR3: CASREGYRVNTEAFF. CDR3 sequence (DNA): TGTGCCAGCAGGGAGGGATACAGGGTGAACACTGAAGCTTTCTTT.

This clonotype was seen a few times. The J gene is TRBJ2-3, the V gene TRBV10-3, with 7 bases matching TRBD2. The germline gives CDR1 ENHRY, CDR2 SYGVKD. V dropped 3 bases and J dropped 2; count of bases not matched to a gene: 11. CDR3 length: 17 amino acids. The CDR3 region is CAISDRGGGRPTDTQYF. In nucleotides, the CDR3 is TGTGCCATCAGTGATAGGGGTGGCGGGAGACCCACAGATACGCAGTATTTT.

This clonotype came up a few times. The V call is TRBV20-1, the J call TRBJ1-4; no reliable D call. Trimming pared 1 base from V and 5 bases from J, leaving 14 bases between. This CDR3 is 15 amino acids long. Germline loops: CDR1 DFQATT, CDR2 SNEGSKA (reference sequence). Here the CDR3 DNA reads TGCAGTGCTAGAGCCGCAGGTGGCCTGAATGAAAAACTGTTTTTT. Translating gives CSARAAGGLNEKLFF.

This clonotype was seen more than once but under ten times. The chain is built from TRBV30 and TRBJ2-3; no clear D gene. Looked up from germline, CDR1 is GTSNPN and CDR2 is SVGIG (reference sequence). The V and J ends lost 2 bases and 3 bases respectively, with 6 bases between them. The CDR3 spans 12 residues. CDR3 protein: CAWSPLTDTQYF. DNA for the CDR3: TGTGCCTGGAGTCCCCTGACAGATACGCAGTATTTT. The full variable domain, in which reference TRBV30 and TRBJ2-3 provide the parts outside the CDR3, is SQTIHQWPATLVQPVGSPLSLECTVEGTSNPNLYWYRQAAGRGLQLLFYSVGIGQISSEVPQNLSASRPQDRQFILSSKKLLLSDSGFYLCAWSPLTDTQYFGPGTRLTVL.

The CDR3 DNA follows: TGTGCCAGCAGGGCATCCGGGACTCCACTTCACCCAGAGCAGTTCTTC. Encoded protein: CASRASGTPLHPEQFF. The J gene is TRBJ2-1, the V gene TRBV12-3 or TRBV12-4; D possibly corresponds to TRBD2 (6 bases). The CDR3 runs 16 residues. Deletions cut 6 bases from V and 10 bases from J, with 25 bases between.

Regarding this clonotype: An end of the junction differs from the germline gene, which may be a read error. This chain links TRBV5-5 with TRBJ2-5; TRBD2 aligns across 7 bases. The CDR3 length is 17 residues. CDR1 and CDR2 (germline): SGHKS, YYEKEE (reference sequence). The CDR3 here is CPSSLWGLGGSQETQYF. The CDR3 nucleotides read TGTCCCAGCAGCTTGTGGGGTCTGGGGGGGAGCCAAGAGACCCAGTACTTC.

In this sample, this clonotype turned up a few times. V gene TRBV20-1 combines with J gene TRBJ2-5; D is tentatively TRBD1 or TRBD2 (5 bases each). The CDR3 loop spans 13 amino acids. The germline V gene encodes CDR1 DFQATT and CDR2 SNEGSKA (reference sequence). Trimming cost V 5 bases and J 2 bases, with 12 bases left between them. CDR3: CSAGDRLQETQYF. The CDR3 DNA is TGCAGTGCTGGGGACCGACTACAAGAGACCCAGTACTTC.

This chain uses TRBV7-9 with TRBJ2-5; possible D gene TRBD2, 6 bases. The germline V gene has CDR1 SEHNR and CDR2 FQNEAQ (reference sequence). Trimming cost V 6 bases and J 2 bases, with 13 bases left between them. The CDR3 contains 14 residues. The CDR3 loop is CASRDTGRQETQYF. CDR3 coding DNA: TGTGCCAGCAGAGACACCGGGAGACAAGAGACCCAGTACTTC.

The chain is built from TRBV7-2 and TRBJ2-7; TRBD1 matches 9 bases. Germline-derived CDR1 and CDR2 are SGHTA and FQGNSA. The V gene end was trimmed by 0 bases and the J gene end by 2 bases; junction bases not matched to a gene: 2. CDR3 length equals 15 residues. The DNA for the CDR3 is TGTGCCAGCAGCTTAGCGTGGACAGGGGCCTACGAGCAGTACTTC. It translates to CASSLAWTGAYEQYF.

This chain's CDR3 is CASSFPQGALETQYF. The CDR3 coding sequence is TGTGCCAGCAGTTTTCCGCAGGGGGCTTTGGAGACCCAGTACTTC. The J gene is TRBJ2-5, the V gene TRBV28; 8 bases are shared with TRBD1. Germline trimming cut 3 bases from V and 5 bases from J; bases unmatched to any gene: 8. Germline CDR1 is MDHEN and CDR2 is SYDVKM. This CDR3 has 15 amino acids. Complete variable domain (other parts from reference TRBV28 and TRBJ2-5): DVKVTQSSRYLVKRTGEKVFLECVQDMDHENMFWYRQDPGLGLRLIYFSYDVKMKEKGDIPEGYSVSREKKERFSLILESASTNQTSMYLCASSFPQGALETQYFGPGTRLLVL.

This clonotype was seen more than once but under ten times. This chain connects TRBV5-1 to TRBJ1-5; 9 bases match TRBD1. V lost 0 bases and J lost 3; bases outside the gene matches: 1. Germline CDR1 is SGHRS and CDR2 is YFSETQ. The length of the CDR3 is 15 residues. CDR3 in amino acids: CASSLGQGDNQPQHF. DNA for the CDR3: TGCGCCAGCAGCTTGGGACAGGGGGACAATCAGCCCCAGCATTTT.

This chain uses TRBV24-1 with TRBJ2-7; unclear D gene. The V end was cut by 3 bases, the J end by 5 bases, with 16 bases between. The germline V gene has CDR1 KGHDR and CDR2 SFDVKD. This CDR3 comprises 15 residues. The CDR3 DNA reads TGTGCCACCAGTGATCCCAGTGAAGGATGGAACGAGCAGTACTTC. As protein: CATSDPSEGWNEQYF.

The gene calls are TRBV5-1 and TRBJ2-3, with 10 bases matching TRBD2. There are 15 residues in the CDR3. After removal of 5 bases from V and 4 bases from J, the junction contained 7 bases not matched to a gene. Germline CDR1 and CDR2: SGHRS and YFSETQ. The DNA for the CDR3 is TGCGCCAGCAGTCTGAATAGCGGGAGGTCAGATACGCAGTATTTT. It is translated as CASSLNSGRSDTQYF.

This clonotype was observed a handful of times. The CDR3 coding sequence is TGTGCCAGCAGTTTCAGGGGAGGACTCTCCGAGCAGTACTTC. This translates into CASSFRGGLSEQYF. The V gene is TRBV12-3 or TRBV12-4, the J gene TRBJ2-7, with D possibly being TRBD1 or TRBD2 (6 bases each). Trimming removed 3 bases from V and 6 bases from J, with 15 bases in between. This CDR3 contains 14 residues.

This clonotype was seen more than once but under ten times. The rearrangement links TRBV12-3 or TRBV12-4 to TRBJ1-3; D ambiguous. The ends were cut back, 6 bases at V and 0 bases at J, with 9 bases in the middle. The CDR3 has 14 amino acids. The CDR3 region is CASSPSSSGNTIYF. The CDR3 region has the DNA TGTGCCAGCAGCCCGTCGAGCTCTGGAAACACCATATATTTT.